This T cell receptor beta chain was sequenced in a study of human T cells and chemical hapten exposure. For the study at large: For sensitization, 2% DPC was applied to a 2 cm by 2 cm patch of upper inner arm skin. General observations from the study: DPC sensitization did not alter TCRs above 1 in 1000 frequency. Donors had alopecia, so their immune response may differ from healthy people's.

Time point: patch test 2, 6 weeks after DPC sensitization. Specified treatment: therapeutic diphenylcyclopropenone sensitization with weekly scalp DPC. Trimming took 6 bases from V and 2 from J, leaving 14 bases between them. The CDR3 loop spans 13 amino acids. Germline V gene sequence: CDR1 DFQATT, CDR2 SNEGSKA (reference sequence). This clonotype has more than one count but fewer than ten. Its antigen is undetermined. TCRdb ran MiXCR on the RACE reads and lists one entry per CDR3 protein. The table lists around 360,000 distinct CDR3 sequences, about 6% of them singletons, with around 5.8% in the top ten.

Sequencing used whole blood, obtained in connection with sensitization to the hapten diphenylcyclopropenone (DPC). The clonotype originates from a woman in her late teens or twenties with alopecia areata. Some clones in this sample may be carry-over from other donors' samples. V is TRBV20-1 and J is TRBJ2-7; D might be TRBD1 or TRBD2, each matching 5 bases. The CDR3 sequence is CSATRDRTYEQYF. The CDR3 DNA reads as TGCAGTGCCACCCGGGACCGAACCTACGAGCAGTACTTC.